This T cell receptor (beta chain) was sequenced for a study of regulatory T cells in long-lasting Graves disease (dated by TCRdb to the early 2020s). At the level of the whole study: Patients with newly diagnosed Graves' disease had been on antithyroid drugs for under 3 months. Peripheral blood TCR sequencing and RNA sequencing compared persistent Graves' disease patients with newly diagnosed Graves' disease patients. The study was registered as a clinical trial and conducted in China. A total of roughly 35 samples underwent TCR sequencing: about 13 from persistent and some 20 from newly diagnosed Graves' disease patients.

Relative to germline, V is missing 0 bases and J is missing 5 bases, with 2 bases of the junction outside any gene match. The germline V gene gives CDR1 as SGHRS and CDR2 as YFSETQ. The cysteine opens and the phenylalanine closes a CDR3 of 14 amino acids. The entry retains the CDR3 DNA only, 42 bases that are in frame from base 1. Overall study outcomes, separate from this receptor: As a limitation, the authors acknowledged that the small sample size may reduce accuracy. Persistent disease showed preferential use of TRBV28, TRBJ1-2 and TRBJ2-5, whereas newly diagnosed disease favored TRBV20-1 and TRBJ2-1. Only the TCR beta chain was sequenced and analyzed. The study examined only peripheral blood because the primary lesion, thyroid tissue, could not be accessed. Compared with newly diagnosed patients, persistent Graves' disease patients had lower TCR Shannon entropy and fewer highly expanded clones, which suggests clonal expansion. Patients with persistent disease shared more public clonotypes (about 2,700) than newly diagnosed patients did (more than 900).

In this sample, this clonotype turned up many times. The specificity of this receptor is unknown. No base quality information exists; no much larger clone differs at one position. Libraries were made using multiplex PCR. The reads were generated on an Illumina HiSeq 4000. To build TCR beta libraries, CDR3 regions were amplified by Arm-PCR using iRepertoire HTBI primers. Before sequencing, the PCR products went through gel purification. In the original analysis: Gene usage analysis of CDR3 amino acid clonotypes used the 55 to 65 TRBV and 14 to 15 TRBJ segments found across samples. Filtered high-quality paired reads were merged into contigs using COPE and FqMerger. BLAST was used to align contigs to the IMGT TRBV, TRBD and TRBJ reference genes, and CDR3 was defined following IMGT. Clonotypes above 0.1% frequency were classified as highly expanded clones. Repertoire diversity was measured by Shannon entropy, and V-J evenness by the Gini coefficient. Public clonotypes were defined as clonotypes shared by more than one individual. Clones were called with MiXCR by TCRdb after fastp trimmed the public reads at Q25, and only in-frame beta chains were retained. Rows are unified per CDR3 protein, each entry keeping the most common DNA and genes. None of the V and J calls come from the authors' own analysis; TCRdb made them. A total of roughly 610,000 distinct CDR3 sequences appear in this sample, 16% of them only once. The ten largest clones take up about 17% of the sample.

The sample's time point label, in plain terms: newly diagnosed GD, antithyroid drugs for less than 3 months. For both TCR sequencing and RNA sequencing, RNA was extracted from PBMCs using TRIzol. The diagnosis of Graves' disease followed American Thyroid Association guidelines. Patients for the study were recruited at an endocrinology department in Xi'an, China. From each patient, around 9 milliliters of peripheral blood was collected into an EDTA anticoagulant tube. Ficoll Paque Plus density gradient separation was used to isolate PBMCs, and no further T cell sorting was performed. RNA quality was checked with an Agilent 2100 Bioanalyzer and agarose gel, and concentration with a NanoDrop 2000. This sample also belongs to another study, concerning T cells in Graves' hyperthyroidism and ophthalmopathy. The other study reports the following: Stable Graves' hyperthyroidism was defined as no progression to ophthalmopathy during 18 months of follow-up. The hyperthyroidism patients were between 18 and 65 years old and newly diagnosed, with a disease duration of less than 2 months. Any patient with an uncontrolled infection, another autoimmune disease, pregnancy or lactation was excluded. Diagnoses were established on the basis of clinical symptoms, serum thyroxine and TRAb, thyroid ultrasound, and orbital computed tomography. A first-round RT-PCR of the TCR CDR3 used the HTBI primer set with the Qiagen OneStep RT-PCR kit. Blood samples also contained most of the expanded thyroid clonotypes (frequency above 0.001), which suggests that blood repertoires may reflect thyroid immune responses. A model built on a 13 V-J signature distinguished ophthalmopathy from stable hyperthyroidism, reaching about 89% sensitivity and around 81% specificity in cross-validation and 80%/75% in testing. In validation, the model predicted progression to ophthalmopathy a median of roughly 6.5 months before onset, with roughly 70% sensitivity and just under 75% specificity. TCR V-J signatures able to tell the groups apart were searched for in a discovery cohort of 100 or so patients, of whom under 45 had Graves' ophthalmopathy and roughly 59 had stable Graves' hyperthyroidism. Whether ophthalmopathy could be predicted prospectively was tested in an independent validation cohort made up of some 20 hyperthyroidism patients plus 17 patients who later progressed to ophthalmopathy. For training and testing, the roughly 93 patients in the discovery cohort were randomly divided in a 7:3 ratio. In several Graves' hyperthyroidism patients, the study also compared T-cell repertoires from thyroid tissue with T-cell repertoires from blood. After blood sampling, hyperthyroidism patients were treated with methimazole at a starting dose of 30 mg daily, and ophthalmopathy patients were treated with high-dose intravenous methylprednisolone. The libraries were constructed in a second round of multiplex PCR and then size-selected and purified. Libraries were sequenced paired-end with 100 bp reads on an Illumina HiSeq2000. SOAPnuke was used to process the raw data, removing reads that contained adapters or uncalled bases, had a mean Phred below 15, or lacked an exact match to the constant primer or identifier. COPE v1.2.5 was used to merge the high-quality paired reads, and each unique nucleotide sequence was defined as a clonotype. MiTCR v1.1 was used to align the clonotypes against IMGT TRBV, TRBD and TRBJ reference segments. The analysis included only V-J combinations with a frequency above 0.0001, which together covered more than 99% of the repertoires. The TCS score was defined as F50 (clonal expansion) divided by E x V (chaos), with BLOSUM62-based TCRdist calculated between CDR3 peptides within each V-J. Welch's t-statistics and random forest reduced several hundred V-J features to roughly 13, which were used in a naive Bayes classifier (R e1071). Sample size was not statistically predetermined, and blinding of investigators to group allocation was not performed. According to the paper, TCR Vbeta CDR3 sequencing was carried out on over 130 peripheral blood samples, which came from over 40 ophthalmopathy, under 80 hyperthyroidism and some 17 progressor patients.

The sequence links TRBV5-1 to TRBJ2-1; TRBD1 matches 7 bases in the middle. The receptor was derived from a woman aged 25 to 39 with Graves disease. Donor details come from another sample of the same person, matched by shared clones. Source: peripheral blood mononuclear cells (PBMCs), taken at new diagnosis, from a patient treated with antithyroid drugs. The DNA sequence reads TGCGCCAGCAGCTTGGGGGGACAGAACAATGAGCAGTTCTTC. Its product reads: CASSLGGQNNEQFF.